This T cell receptor beta chain was sequenced in a study of T cell responses to AZD1222 COVID-19 vaccine. Assay used: immunoSEQ multiplex PCR; TCRdb lists only in-frame clones, some missing. This sample has 99,000 or so clones, with around nine tenths found just once. General observations from the study: There were mostly white British donors and more females than males, and clonal diversity was possibly underestimated. Compared with day 0, the breadth and depth of the Spike-specific TCR repertoire rose significantly after two doses of AZD1222.

Details on this clone: The target antigen is unknown.

This TCR was recovered from an adult who received the MenACWY meningococcal vaccine as a control. Sequenced material: peripheral blood, taken 28 days after the second dose of the MenACWY control vaccine.

As DNA, the CDR3 is TGCACCAGCAGCCAAGATAGAGGAGCGGGCGTGAGCTCCTACGAGCAGTACTTC. This gives the protein CTSSQDRGAGVSSYEQYF. The chain is built from TRBV1 and TRBJ2-7; the table's D call, TRBD2, has no DNA check behind it. TRBV1 is a pseudogene locus. This CDR3 has 18 residues.